A selection of T cell receptor beta chains follows, all from one sample in a study of T-cell reconstitution after alpha-beta-depleted transplantation in children. TCRdb processed the PCR reads anew with MiXCR; each CDR3 protein has one entry. The sample holds fewer than 550,000 distinct CDR3 sequences; roughly 10% are singletons and the top ten take around 15%. The sample was PBMCs, mostly from graft donor cells, taken 180 days after TCRalphabeta/CD19-depleted stem cell transplant. These receptor sequences come from a female patient aged 2-9 years who had a stem cell transplant for aplastic anemia, so the T cells may come from the graft donor. The CDR3 runs from the conserved cysteine through the conserved F or W. Fields, in order: V gene, clone size, D gene, J gene, CDR3 protein, CDR3 DNA. D genes are given only for firm matches. Size is stated for part of the rows, as once, few or many counts, or as a class when the clone is expanded.

v_gene: TRBV5-1
abundance: NA
d_gene: NA
j_gene: TRBJ2-1
CDR3aa: CASSLGQGIWYNEQFF
CDR3nt: TGCGCCAGCAGCTTGGGGCAGGGGATCTGGTACAATGAGCAGTTCTTC

v_gene: TRBV5-6
abundance: few
d_gene: NA
j_gene: TRBJ1-3
CDR3aa: CASSLTLSGNTIYF
CDR3nt: TGTGCCAGCAGCTTGACTCTCTCTGGAAACACCATATATTTT

v_gene: TRBV20-1
abundance: few
d_gene: NA
j_gene: TRBJ2-4
CDR3aa: CSARDRTGENIQYF
CDR3nt: TGCAGTGCTAGAGATCGAACTGGGGAAAACATTCAGTACTTC

v_gene: TRBV10-2
abundance: many
d_gene: NA
j_gene: TRBJ2-7
CDR3aa: CASSERGSYEQYF
CDR3nt: TGCGCCAGCAGTGAGCGGGGCTCCTACGAGCAGTACTTC

v_gene: TRBV10-3
abundance: many
d_gene: NA
j_gene: TRBJ2-1
CDR3aa: CAISGVSYNMEQFF
CDR3nt: TGTGCCATCAGTGGGGTTAGCTACAACATGGAGCAGTTCTTC

v_gene: TRBV12-3/TRBV12-4
abundance: NA
d_gene: TRBD1
j_gene: TRBJ2-2
CDR3aa: CASSLMTGGRAGELFF
CDR3nt: TGTGCCAGCAGTTTAATGACAGGGGGTCGGGCCGGGGAGCTGTTTTTT

v_gene: TRBV7-2
abundance: NA
d_gene: TRBD1
j_gene: TRBJ1-2
CDR3aa: CASSLAGTGSGYGYTF
CDR3nt: TGTGCCAGCAGCTTAGCTGGGACAGGGAGCGGCTATGGCTACACCTTC

v_gene: TRBV11-2
abundance: few
d_gene: NA
j_gene: TRBJ2-2
CDR3aa: CASSSGVPTGELFF
CDR3nt: TGTGCCAGCAGCTCTGGGGTCCCCACCGGGGAGCTGTTTTTT

v_gene: TRBV6-1
abundance: NA
d_gene: TRBD1
j_gene: TRBJ1-4
CDR3aa: CASRRTGFATIDEKLFF
CDR3nt: TGTGCCAGCAGGCGGACAGGGTTTGCAACCATCGATGAAAAACTGTTTTTT

v_gene: TRBV28
abundance: few
d_gene: TRBD2
j_gene: TRBJ2-1
CDR3aa: CASRALAGPSNEQFF
CDR3nt: TGTGCCAGCAGGGCACTAGCGGGCCCGAGCAATGAGCAGTTCTTC

v_gene: TRBV7-2
abundance: NA
d_gene: TRBD1
j_gene: TRBJ1-2
CDR3aa: CASSFADRGNYGYTF
CDR3nt: TGTGCCAGCAGCTTCGCCGACAGGGGTAACTATGGCTACACCTTC

v_gene: TRBV7-2
abundance: NA
d_gene: NA
j_gene: TRBJ1-2
CDR3aa: CASSSSPVYTF
CDR3nt: TGTGCCAGCAGCTCCTCTCCTGTGTACACCTTC

v_gene: TRBV20-1
abundance: NA
d_gene: NA
j_gene: TRBJ2-7
CDR3aa: CSARLRKPYEQYF
CDR3nt: TGCAGTGCTAGACTCCGAAAGCCCTACGAGCAGTACTTC

v_gene: TRBV28
abundance: NA
d_gene: TRBD1
j_gene: TRBJ2-5
CDR3aa: CASSTPGQETQYF
CDR3nt: TGTGCCAGCAGTACTCCGGGACAGGAGACCCAGTACTTC

v_gene: TRBV20-1
abundance: NA
d_gene: NA
j_gene: TRBJ2-7
CDR3aa: CSAPRQGGHEQYF
CDR3nt: TGCAGTGCTCCGAGGCAGGGGGGACACGAGCAGTACTTC

v_gene: TRBV29-1
abundance: many
d_gene: TRBD2
j_gene: TRBJ2-1
CDR3aa: CSVVPLAGVNEQFF
CDR3nt: TGCAGCGTTGTCCCCCTAGCGGGAGTTAATGAGCAGTTCTTC

v_gene: TRBV12-3/TRBV12-4
abundance: few
d_gene: TRBD2
j_gene: TRBJ2-1
CDR3aa: CASSAVGTSGLNEQFF
CDR3nt: TGTGCCAGCAGTGCAGTCGGGACTAGCGGGCTAAATGAGCAGTTCTTC

v_gene: TRBV28
abundance: NA
d_gene: NA
j_gene: TRBJ1-2
CDR3aa: CASSFVLGAGGYTF
CDR3nt: TGTGCCAGCAGTTTCGTATTGGGGGCTGGGGGCTACACCTTC

v_gene: TRBV12-3/TRBV12-4
abundance: NA
d_gene: NA
j_gene: TRBJ1-2
CDR3aa: CASRRDGGSISNGYTF
CDR3nt: TGTGCCAGCAGACGCGATGGGGGGTCCATTAGTAATGGCTACACCTTC

v_gene: TRBV5-4
abundance: few
d_gene: TRBD1
j_gene: TRBJ1-2
CDR3aa: CASSLTPDRGSNYGYTF
CDR3nt: TGTGCCAGCAGCTTGACTCCCGACAGGGGCTCTAACTATGGCTACACCTTC

v_gene: TRBV5-1
abundance: few
d_gene: NA
j_gene: TRBJ2-1
CDR3aa: CASSLACRYEQFF
CDR3nt: TGCGCCAGCAGCTTGGCTTGTAGATATGAGCAGTTCTTC

v_gene: TRBV6-5
abundance: NA
d_gene: NA
j_gene: TRBJ1-2
CDR3aa: CASSYSRACYGYTF
CDR3nt: TGTGCCAGCAGTTACTCGAGGGCCTGCTATGGCTACACCTTC

v_gene: TRBV9
abundance: many
d_gene: TRBD1
j_gene: TRBJ1-1
CDR3aa: CASTLGGTGNTEAFF
CDR3nt: TGTGCCAGCACCCTCGGAGGGACAGGGAACACTGAAGCTTTCTTT

v_gene: TRBV15
abundance: few
d_gene: NA
j_gene: TRBJ1-2
CDR3aa: CATSRDPGVNYGYTF
CDR3nt: TGTGCCACCAGCAGAGACCCAGGGGTGAACTATGGCTACACCTTC

v_gene: TRBV29-1
abundance: many
d_gene: NA
j_gene: TRBJ1-2
CDR3aa: CSVEAHTGSGYTF
CDR3nt: TGCAGCGTTGAAGCCCACACAGGCTCTGGCTACACCTTC

v_gene: TRBV20-1
abundance: many
d_gene: NA
j_gene: TRBJ2-5
CDR3aa: CSARPGARETQYF
CDR3nt: TGCAGTGCTAGACCAGGGGCCCGAGAGACCCAGTACTTC

v_gene: TRBV28
abundance: many
d_gene: NA
j_gene: TRBJ2-7
CDR3aa: CASSYMRHGTGEQYF
CDR3nt: TGTGCCAGCAGCTACATGAGACACGGAACGGGCGAGCAGTACTTC